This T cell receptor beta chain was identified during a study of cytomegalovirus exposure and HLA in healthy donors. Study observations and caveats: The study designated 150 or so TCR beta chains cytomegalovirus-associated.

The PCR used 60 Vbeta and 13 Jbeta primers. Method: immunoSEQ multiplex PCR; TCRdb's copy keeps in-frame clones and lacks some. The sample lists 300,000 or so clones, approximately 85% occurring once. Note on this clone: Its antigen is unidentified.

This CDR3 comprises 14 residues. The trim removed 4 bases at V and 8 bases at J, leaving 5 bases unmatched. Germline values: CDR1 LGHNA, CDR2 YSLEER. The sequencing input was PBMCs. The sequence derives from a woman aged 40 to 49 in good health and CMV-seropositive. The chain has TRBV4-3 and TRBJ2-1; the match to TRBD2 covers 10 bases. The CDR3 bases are TGCGCCAGCAGCCCAGGAAGCGGGAGGGATGAGCAGTTCTTC. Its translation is CASSPGSGRDEQFF.